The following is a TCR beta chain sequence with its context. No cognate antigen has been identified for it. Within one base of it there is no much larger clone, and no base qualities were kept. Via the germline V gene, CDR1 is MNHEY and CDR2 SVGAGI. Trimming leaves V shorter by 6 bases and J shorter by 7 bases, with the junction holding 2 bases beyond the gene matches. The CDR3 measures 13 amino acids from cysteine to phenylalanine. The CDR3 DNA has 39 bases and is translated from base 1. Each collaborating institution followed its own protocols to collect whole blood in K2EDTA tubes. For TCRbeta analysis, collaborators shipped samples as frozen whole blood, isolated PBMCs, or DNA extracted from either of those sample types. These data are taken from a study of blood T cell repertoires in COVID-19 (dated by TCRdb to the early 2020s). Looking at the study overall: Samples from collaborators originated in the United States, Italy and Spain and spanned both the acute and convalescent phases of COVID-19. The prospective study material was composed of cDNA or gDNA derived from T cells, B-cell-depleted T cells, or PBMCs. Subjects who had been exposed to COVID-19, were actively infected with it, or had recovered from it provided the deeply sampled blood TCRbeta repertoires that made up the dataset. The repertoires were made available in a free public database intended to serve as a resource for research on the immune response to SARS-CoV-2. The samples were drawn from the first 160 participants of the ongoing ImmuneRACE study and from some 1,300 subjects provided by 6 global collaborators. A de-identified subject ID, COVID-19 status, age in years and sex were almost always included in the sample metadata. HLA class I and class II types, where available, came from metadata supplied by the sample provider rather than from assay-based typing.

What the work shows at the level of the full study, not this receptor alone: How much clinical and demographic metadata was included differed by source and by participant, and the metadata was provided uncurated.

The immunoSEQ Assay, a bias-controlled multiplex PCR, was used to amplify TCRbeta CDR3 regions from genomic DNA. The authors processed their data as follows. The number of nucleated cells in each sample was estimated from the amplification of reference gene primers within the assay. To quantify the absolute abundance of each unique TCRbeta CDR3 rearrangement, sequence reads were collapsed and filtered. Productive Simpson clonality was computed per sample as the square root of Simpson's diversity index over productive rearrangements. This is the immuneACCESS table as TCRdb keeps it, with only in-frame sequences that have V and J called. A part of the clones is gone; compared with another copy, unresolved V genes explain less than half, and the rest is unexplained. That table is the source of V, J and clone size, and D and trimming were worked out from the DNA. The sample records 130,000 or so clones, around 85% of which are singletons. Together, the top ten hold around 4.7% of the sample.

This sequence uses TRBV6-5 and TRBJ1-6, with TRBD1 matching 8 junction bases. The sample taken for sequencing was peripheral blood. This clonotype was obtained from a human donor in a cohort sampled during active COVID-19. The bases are TGTGCCAGCAGCGGGACAGGAAATTCACCCCTCCACTTT. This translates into CASSGTGNSPLHF.